The clone carrying this T cell receptor (beta chain) was found once. The antigen is undetermined. This sample was taken from a study of post-analysis software for immune sequencing data. At the level of the study: Patients with relapsing-remitting, secondary progressive and progressive-relapsing multiple sclerosis courses were all represented. Overall study findings and caveats: Diversity measured as normalized Chao1 was significantly lower in multiple sclerosis patients than in controls. By F measure, samples from a shared preparation batch strongly co-clustered.

Prepared TCR beta cDNA libraries contained unique molecular identifiers. cDNA molecules numbering 400,000 to 550,000 came from roughly 1 to 10 million T cells. Via MiXCR, TCRdb re-called the PCR reads, giving one row per CDR3 protein. The sample includes some 690,000 distinct CDR3 sequences, 59% of them seen just once. This TCR was sampled from a girl aged 2 to 10 with multiple sclerosis. The sample was blood.

The DNA for the CDR3 is TGCGCCAGCAGCTTGAAAGGTGGCTATGGCTACACCTTC. Protein sequence: CASSLKGGYGYTF. The gene calls are TRBV5-1 and TRBJ1-2; D is ambiguous. CDR3 length equals 13 residues. V was pared by 1 base and J by 4 bases, with 8 bases between. Germline V gene sequence: CDR1 SGHRS, CDR2 YFSETQ.